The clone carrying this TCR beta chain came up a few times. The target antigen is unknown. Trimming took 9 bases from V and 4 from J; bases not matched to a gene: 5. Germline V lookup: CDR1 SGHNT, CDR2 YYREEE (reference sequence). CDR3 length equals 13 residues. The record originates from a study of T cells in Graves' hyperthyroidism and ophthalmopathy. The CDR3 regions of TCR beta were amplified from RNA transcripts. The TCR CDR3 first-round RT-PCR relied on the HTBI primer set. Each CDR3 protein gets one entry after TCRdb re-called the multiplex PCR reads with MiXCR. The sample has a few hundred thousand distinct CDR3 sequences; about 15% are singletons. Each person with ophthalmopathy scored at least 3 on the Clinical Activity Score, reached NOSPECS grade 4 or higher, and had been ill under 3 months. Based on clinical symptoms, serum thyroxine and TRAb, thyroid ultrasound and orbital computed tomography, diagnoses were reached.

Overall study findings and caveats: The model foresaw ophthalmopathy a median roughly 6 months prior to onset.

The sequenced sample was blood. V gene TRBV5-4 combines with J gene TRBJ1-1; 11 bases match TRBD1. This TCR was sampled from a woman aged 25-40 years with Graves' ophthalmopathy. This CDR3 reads CATGQGESTEAFF. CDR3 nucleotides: TGTGCCACGGGACAGGGGGAAAGCACTGAAGCTTTCTTT.